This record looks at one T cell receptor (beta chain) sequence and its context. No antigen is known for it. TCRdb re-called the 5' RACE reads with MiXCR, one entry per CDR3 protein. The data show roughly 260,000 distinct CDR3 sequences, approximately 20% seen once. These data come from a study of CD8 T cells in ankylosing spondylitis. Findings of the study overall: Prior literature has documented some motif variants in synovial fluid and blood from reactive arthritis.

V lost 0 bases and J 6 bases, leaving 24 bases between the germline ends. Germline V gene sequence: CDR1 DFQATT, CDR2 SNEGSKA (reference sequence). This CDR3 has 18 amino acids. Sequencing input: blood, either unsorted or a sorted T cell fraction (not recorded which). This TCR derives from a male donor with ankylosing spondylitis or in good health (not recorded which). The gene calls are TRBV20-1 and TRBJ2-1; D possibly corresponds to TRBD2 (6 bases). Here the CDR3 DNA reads TGCAGTGCTAGAGATAAGGTGCGGCCCCGGGACTCGACCAATGAGCAGTTCTTC. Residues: CSARDKVRPRDSTNEQFF.